This T cell receptor beta chain originates from a study of cytomegalovirus exposure and HLA in healthy donors. The PCR used 60 Vbeta and 13 Jbeta primers. Sequencing used immunoSEQ multiplex PCR; TCRdb keeps in-frame clones, though not all of them. Of fewer than 200,000 clones in the sample, 80% to 90% are singletons; the top ten hold just over 2.5%. This clone has just one count. Sequencing was carried out using PBMCs. The receptor was derived from a man aged 25 to 40 in good health and CMV-seropositive.

Here the CDR3 DNA reads TGTGCTAGCAGCTCCGACAGCTGCGAGCAGTACGTC. This codes for CASSSDSCEQYV. J is TRBJ2-7 and V is TRBV7-7; TRBD1 is a possible D gene (5 bases). CDR3 length: 12 amino acids. Germline CDR1 and CDR2: SSHAT and FNYEAQ (reference sequence).